One sample yielded the 20 T cell receptor beta chains listed below, sequenced in a study of blood T cell repertoires in COVID-19. Assay: immunoSEQ multiplex PCR; the TCRdb copy retains only in-frame clones and omits some. The table includes 71,000 or so clones, 90% detected once. The specimen sequenced was peripheral blood. These receptors originate from a woman aged 18-35 years with acute or convalescent COVID-19.

The chain combines TRBV3-1 (or the pseudogene TRBV3-2) with TRBJ2-3, with D tentatively TRBD2 (6 bases). CDR1 LGHDT and CDR2 YNNKEL come from the germline V gene (reference sequence). V shed 1 base and J shed 3 bases, with 8 bases lying between them. The CDR3 extends over 14 amino acids. CDR3 in amino acids: CASSQAGETDTQYF. DNA of the CDR3: TGTGCCAGCAGCCAAGCGGGGGAGACAGATACGCAGTATTTT.

V is TRBV18 and J is TRBJ2-5; 10 nucleotides line up with TRBD2. CDR3 length: 15 residues. Germline CDR1 and CDR2: KGHSH and LQKENI. V gave up 3 bases and J gave up 2 bases; unmatched junction bases: 3. Written as DNA, the CDR3 is TGTGCCAGCTCACCGGGACTAGCGAGTCAAGAGACCCAGTACTTC. It translates to CASSPGLASQETQYF.

The rearrangement links TRBV24-1 to TRBJ1-2; D is unresolved. Trimming removed 3 bases from V and 5 bases from J, with 12 bases in between. CDR3 length: 14 amino acids. CDR1 KGHDR and CDR2 SFDVKD come from the germline V gene. CDR3 bases: TGTGCCACCAGTGATACGAACAGACGTTATGGCTACACCTTC. It translates to CATSDTNRRYGYTF.

The chain recombines TRBV5-1 with TRBJ2-3, with a tentative D call TRBD2 (6 bases). Germline V gives CDR1 SGHRS, CDR2 YFSETQ. The CDR3 has 16 amino acids. V was clipped by 0 bases and J by 0 bases, with 11 bases between them. CDR3 in DNA: TGCGCCAGCAGCTTGGACGGGACTCCGAGCACAGATACGCAGTATTTT. As protein: CASSLDGTPSTDTQYF.

The chain uses TRBV5-1 and TRBJ2-2; the match to TRBD1 covers 7 bases. V shed 4 bases and J 4 bases; nucleotides not matched to a gene: 10. Germline V CDR1 and CDR2: SGHRS, YFSETQ. This CDR3 region has 16 residues. This CDR3 reads CASSQERDSSTGELFF. DNA for the CDR3: TGCGCCAGCAGCCAAGAAAGGGACAGCTCCACCGGGGAGCTGTTTTTT.

The chain recombines TRBV15 with TRBJ1-2; 11 positions agree with TRBD1. The germline V gene encodes CDR1 LNHNV and CDR2 YYDKDF (reference sequence). The CDR3 is 14 amino acids. Germline trimming cut 4 bases from V and 7 bases from J; bases unmatched to any gene: 5. Here the CDR3 reads CATSIRTGGGGYTF. For the CDR3, the DNA is TGTGCCACCAGCATAAGGACAGGGGGCGGTGGCTACACCTTC.

The V call is TRBV6-5, the J call TRBJ2-7; D perhaps matches TRBD2 (5 bases). The CDR3 has 14 residues. Germline V lookup: CDR1 MNHEY, CDR2 SVGAGI. V was cut by 1 base and J by 6 bases, with 13 bases left in between. The CDR3 reads CASSYYEGAREQYF. The CDR3, as DNA: TGTGCCAGCAGTTACTATGAGGGAGCCCGCGAGCAGTACTTC.

The gene calls are TRBV7-2 and TRBJ1-5; tentatively, D is TRBD1 (6 bases). The V and J ends lost 2 bases and 2 bases respectively, with 10 bases between them. The CDR3 extends over 15 amino acids. Germline V gene sequence: CDR1 SGHTA, CDR2 FQGNSA. The CDR3: CASSLSGAGNQPQHF. CDR3 bases: TGTGCCAGCAGCTTATCAGGGGCTGGCAATCAGCCCCAGCATTTT.

The chain recombines TRBV19 with TRBJ1-1; a possible D gene is TRBD1 (5 bases). The ends were cut back, 3 bases at V and 0 bases at J, with 11 bases in the middle. Germline V gives CDR1 LNHDA, CDR2 SQIVND (reference sequence). This CDR3 comprises 15 residues. DNA for the CDR3: TGTGCCAGTAGTATGGGGCGGCTCTTGAACACTGAAGCTTTCTTT. It specifies CASSMGRLLNTEAFF.

V usage is TRBV7-9 and J usage is TRBJ2-1; TRBD2 matches at 9 bases. There are 15 residues in the CDR3. The J segment lost 5 bases and the V segment lost 3 bases, leaving 5 bases of the junction unmatched. Germline CDR1 is SEHNR and CDR2 is FQNEAQ (reference sequence). The CDR3 loop is CASSFQREVNNEQFF. The CDR3 DNA reads as TGTGCCAGCAGCTTCCAGCGGGAGGTTAACAATGAGCAGTTCTTC.

V gene TRBV27 combines with J gene TRBJ2-7; possibly TRBD1 for D (6 bases). CDR1 is MNHEY, CDR2 SMNVEV, per germline (reference sequence). This CDR3 has 15 residues. The V end lost 4 bases, the J end lost 4 bases, and 17 bases lay between the germline ends. The DNA of the CDR3 is TGTGCCAGCAGTTCAGCCGGGACACGGCTTTACGAGCAGTACTTC. Protein product: CASSSAGTRLYEQYF.

The genes are TRBV6-1 and TRBJ2-7; 12 nucleotides agree with TRBD1. CDR1 MNHNS and CDR2 SASEGT come from the germline V gene. This CDR3 comprises 16 residues. The V and J ends lost 0 bases and 7 bases, in that order; junction bases with no gene match: 7. DNA for the CDR3: TGTGCCAGCAGTGAAGCTCTGGGACAGGGGGCGGATGAGCAGTACTTC. Protein: CASSEALGQGADEQYF.

The chain is built from TRBV19 and TRBJ1-6; maybe TRBD1 (5 bases). Trimming removed 10 bases from V and 8 bases from J, with 21 bases in between. The CDR3 covers 15 residues. Germline values: CDR1 LNHDA, CDR2 SQIVND (reference sequence). Here the CDR3 DNA reads TGTGCCACTTCCGAAGGGGCAGCGAGGTATTCACCCCTCCACTTT. Translation gives CATSEGAARYSPLHF.

The CDR3 is CATSGGLAGAKTDTQYF. Here the CDR3 DNA reads TGTGCCACCTCGGGGGGCCTAGCGGGAGCGAAGACAGATACGCAGTATTTT. The rearrangement joins TRBV15 to TRBJ2-3; TRBD2 matches at 10 bases. V shed 8 bases and J 3 bases; nucleotides not matched to a gene: 14. CDR1 LNHNV and CDR2 YYDKDF come from the germline V gene (reference sequence). This CDR3 spans 17 amino acids. Full variable domain (rest looked up from reference TRBV15 and TRBJ2-3): DAMVIQNPRYQVTQFGKPVTLSCSQTLNHNVMYWYQQKSSQAPKLLFHYYDKDFNNEADTPDNFQSRRPNTSFCFLDIRSPGLGDTAMYLCATSGGLAGAKTDTQYFGPGTRLTVL.

The rearrangement links TRBV19 to TRBJ2-6; D remains unclear. CDR1 LNHDA and CDR2 SQIVND come from the germline V gene (reference sequence). V shed 6 bases and J shed 3 bases, with 6 bases lying between them. The length of the CDR3 is 13 residues. CDR3 coding DNA: TGTGCCAGTAGACAATTTGGGGCCAACGTCCTGACTTTC. Its translation is CASRQFGANVLTF.

This chain connects TRBV14 to TRBJ1-3; the D gene is possibly TRBD1 (5 bases). The CDR3 extends over 16 amino acids. Germline-derived CDR1 and CDR2 are SGHDN and FVKESK. V was trimmed by 5 bases and J by 0 bases, leaving 14 bases between them. CDR3 DNA sequence: TGTGCCAGCAGCGACCAACAGGAATTCTCTGGAAACACCATATATTTT. Translated, it gives CASSDQQEFSGNTIYF.

The chain employs TRBV6-1 and TRBJ2-5, with D possibly TRBD2 on 5 matching bases. Germline assignment: CDR1 MNHNS and CDR2 SASEGT. CDR3 length equals 13 residues. Trimming removed 2 bases from V and 9 bases from J, with 13 bases in between. The CDR3 loop is CASSEPGSRAQYF. The CDR3 DNA is TGTGCCAGCAGTGAACCGGGGTCAAGGGCCCAGTACTTC.

The chain is built from TRBV4-1 and TRBJ2-7; 9 bases are a match to TRBD1. V lost 1 base, J lost 4 bases, and 5 bases stayed unmatched. Germline CDR1 and CDR2: MGHRA and YSYEKL. This CDR3 is 15 amino acids long. CDR3 DNA: TGCGCCAGCAGCCAAGTTCTGGGACAGGGATACGAGCAGTACTTC. Protein sequence: CASSQVLGQGYEQYF.

This clone was detected once. The rearrangement links TRBV3-1 (or the pseudogene TRBV3-2) to TRBJ2-3; 8 bases fit TRBD1. J gave up 2 bases and V 3 bases, and 7 bases lay outside the gene matches. Looked up from germline, CDR1 is LGHDT and CDR2 is YNNKEL (reference sequence). The CDR3 length is 16 residues. The CDR3 DNA reads TGTGCCAGCAGCCAGCAGACAGGGGCCTACACAGATACGCAGTATTTT. This sequence encodes CASSQQTGAYTDTQYF.

The chain couples TRBV19 to TRBJ1-2; 9 nucleotides agree with TRBD1. After removal of 3 bases from V and 4 bases from J, the junction contained 3 bases not matched to a gene. The CDR3 runs to 14 residues. The germline gives CDR1 LNHDA, CDR2 SQIVND (reference sequence). CDR3 in amino acids: CASSMGQGVYGYTF. The CDR3 coding sequence is TGTGCCAGTAGTATGGGACAGGGCGTCTATGGCTACACCTTC. The variable domain in full, with the rest retrieved from reference TRBV19 and TRBJ1-2, is DGGITQSPKYLFRKEGQNVTLSCEQNLNHDAMYWYRQDPGQGLRLIYYSQIVNDFQKGDIAEGYSVSREKKESFPLTVTSAQKNPTAFYLCASSMGQGVYGYTFGSGTRLTVV.